The rows below give T cell receptor beta chains drawn from one sample of a study of CD8 T cells in ankylosing spondylitis. TCRdb re-called the 5' RACE reads with MiXCR, one entry per CDR3 protein. The sample holds about 220,000 distinct CDR3 sequences, approximately 24% seen once. Input material: blood, either unsorted or a sorted T cell fraction (not recorded which). These receptors came from a male donor with ankylosing spondylitis or in good health (not recorded which). CDR3s include the opening cysteine and the closing phenylalanine or tryptophan. D genes are given only for firm matches. Expanded clones get a size class; other rows say once, few or many, or leave the size out.

clone size: NA; V gene: TRBV5-6; D gene: TRBD2; J gene: TRBJ2-5; CDR3 protein: CATRGLAGPSVIQYF; CDR3 DNA: TGTGCCACCCGGGGCTTAGCGGGACCATCTGTGATCCAGTACTTC
clone size: many; V gene: TRBV10-2; D gene: NA; J gene: TRBJ2-7; CDR3 protein: CASSSGTSEQYF; CDR3 DNA: TGCGCCAGCAGTTCCGGGACATCCGAGCAGTACTTC
clone size: many; V gene: TRBV27; D gene: NA; J gene: TRBJ2-5; CDR3 protein: CASSFLGRQQETQYF; CDR3 DNA: TGTGCCAGCAGTTTCCTCGGGCGGCAACAAGAGACCCAGTACTTC
clone size: many; V gene: TRBV6-1; D gene: NA; J gene: TRBJ1-4; CDR3 protein: CASRSQATNEKLFF; CDR3 DNA: TGTGCCAGCAGATCCCAAGCAACTAATGAAAAACTGTTTTTT
clone size: many; V gene: TRBV20-1; D gene: NA; J gene: TRBJ2-7; CDR3 protein: CSASLGWASSYEQYF; CDR3 DNA: TGCAGTGCTAGCTTAGGGTGGGCTTCGTCCTACGAGCAGTACTTC
clone size: NA; V gene: TRBV4-1; D gene: NA; J gene: TRBJ2-7; CDR3 protein: CASSQGSLDANYEQYF; CDR3 DNA: TGCGCCAGCAGCCAAGGATCACTCGATGCCAACTACGAGCAGTACTTC
clone size: few; V gene: TRBV29-1; D gene: TRBD1; J gene: TRBJ2-1; CDR3 protein: CSVRRGQVGNEQFF; CDR3 DNA: TGCAGCGTTCGCCGGGGACAGGTCGGCAATGAGCAGTTCTTC
clone size: many; V gene: TRBV20-1; D gene: TRBD2; J gene: TRBJ2-3; CDR3 protein: CSARDPASGRAGDTQYF; CDR3 DNA: TGCAGTGCTAGAGATCCCGCAAGCGGGAGGGCCGGCGATACGCAGTATTTT
clone size: many; V gene: TRBV29-1; D gene: TRBD1; J gene: TRBJ1-5; CDR3 protein: CSVGDSPQPQHF; CDR3 DNA: TGCAGCGTTGGGGACAGCCCACAGCCCCAGCATTTT
clone size: few; V gene: TRBV20-1; D gene: NA; J gene: TRBJ1-5; CDR3 protein: CSARDPAGNQPQHF; CDR3 DNA: TGCAGTGCTAGAGATCCGGCAGGCAATCAGCCCCAGCATTTT
clone size: few; V gene: TRBV20-1; D gene: TRBD2; J gene: TRBJ2-3; CDR3 protein: CSAVKTSGTDTQYF; CDR3 DNA: TGCAGTGCTGTCAAGACTAGCGGCACAGATACGCAGTATTTT
clone size: many; V gene: TRBV7-3; D gene: TRBD1; J gene: TRBJ1-1; CDR3 protein: CASSRTITGGPTEAFF; CDR3 DNA: TGTGCCAGCAGCCGTACTATCACAGGGGGTCCCACTGAAGCTTTCTTT
clone size: NA; V gene: TRBV29-1; D gene: NA; J gene: TRBJ2-5; CDR3 protein: CSVIRGEETQYF; CDR3 DNA: TGCAGCGTTATCAGGGGGGAAGAGACCCAGTACTTC
clone size: NA; V gene: TRBV20-1; D gene: TRBD2; J gene: TRBJ2-7; CDR3 protein: CSAGTSGVYEQYF; CDR3 DNA: TGCAGTGCCGGGACTAGCGGGGTGTACGAGCAGTACTTC
clone size: many; V gene: TRBV2; D gene: NA; J gene: TRBJ2-3; CDR3 protein: CASRGMGDTQYF; CDR3 DNA: TGTGCCAGCAGGGGGATGGGAGATACGCAGTATTTT
clone size: many; V gene: TRBV7-3; D gene: NA; J gene: TRBJ2-3; CDR3 protein: CASSLDRGIVDTQYF; CDR3 DNA: TGTGCCAGCAGCTTAGATCGCGGCATTGTAGATACGCAGTATTTT
clone size: NA; V gene: TRBV29-1; D gene: NA; J gene: TRBJ2-5; CDR3 protein: CSVEGLQETQYF; CDR3 DNA: TGCAGCGTTGAAGGACTTCAAGAGACCCAGTACTTC
clone size: few; V gene: TRBV7-3; D gene: TRBD2; J gene: TRBJ2-5; CDR3 protein: CASSLGTSGSGQETQYF; CDR3 DNA: TGTGCCAGCAGCTTGGGGACTAGCGGGAGTGGGCAAGAGACCCAGTACTTC
clone size: NA; V gene: TRBV12-3/TRBV12-4; D gene: NA; J gene: TRBJ1-1; CDR3 protein: CASTLGETKAFF; CDR3 DNA: TGTGCCAGCACCCTGGGGGAAACTAAAGCTTTCTTT
clone size: many; V gene: TRBV6-2/TRBV6-3; D gene: NA; J gene: TRBJ2-1; CDR3 protein: CASSYSTQNNEQFF; CDR3 DNA: TGTGCCAGCAGTTACTCGACTCAAAACAATGAGCAGTTCTTC
clone size: few; V gene: TRBV4-3; D gene: TRBD1; J gene: TRBJ2-6; CDR3 protein: CASSQTTGGSGANVLTF; CDR3 DNA: TGCGCCAGCAGCCAGACGACAGGGGGCTCTGGGGCCAACGTCCTGACTTTC
clone size: many; V gene: TRBV5-1; D gene: TRBD1; J gene: TRBJ2-1; CDR3 protein: CASSRDRAEGNEQFF; CDR3 DNA: TGCGCCAGCAGTCGGGACAGGGCAGAGGGGAATGAGCAGTTCTTC
clone size: NA; V gene: TRBV15; D gene: TRBD1; J gene: TRBJ1-2; CDR3 protein: CATSRGPRQGVGGYTF; CDR3 DNA: TGTGCCACCAGCAGAGGCCCAAGACAGGGGGTGGGAGGCTACACCTTC
clone size: many; V gene: TRBV20-1; D gene: TRBD1; J gene: TRBJ1-1; CDR3 protein: CSASHPGQGGTEAFF; CDR3 DNA: TGCAGTGCTAGCCACCCGGGACAGGGAGGTACTGAAGCTTTCTTT
clone size: many; V gene: TRBV4-2; D gene: TRBD2; J gene: TRBJ2-7; CDR3 protein: CASSQEVASGSGEQYF; CDR3 DNA: TGTGCCAGCAGCCAAGAAGTTGCTAGCGGGAGTGGTGAGCAGTACTTC
clone size: NA; V gene: TRBV6-1; D gene: NA; J gene: TRBJ2-6; CDR3 protein: CASSPSVWAGANVLTF; CDR3 DNA: TGTGCCAGCAGCCCCTCAGTCTGGGCTGGGGCCAACGTCCTAACTTTC